Below, 31 T cell receptor beta chains from the same sample are listed, as sequenced in a study of T cell responses to AZD1222 COVID-19 vaccine. Profiling relied on immunoSEQ multiplex PCR, and the TCRdb table lists in-frame clones only, not all of them. Among around 160,000 clones listed, approximately 90% were seen once. Sample: peripheral blood, taken on day 0 of AZD1222 vaccination. These receptors came from an adult in good health.

The chain carries TRBV4-1 and TRBJ2-7; 10 bases align to TRBD1. The V gene's germline CDR1 is MGHRA and CDR2 YSYEKL. Trimming at V came to 5 bases and at J to 3 bases, leaving 4 bases not matched to a gene. The CDR3 length is 14 residues. In nucleotides, the CDR3 is TGCGCCAGCAGCTGGAGGACAGGGGGCTACGAGCAGTACTTC. Protein: CASSWRTGGYEQYF.

The chain employs TRBV28 and TRBJ1-1; D might be TRBD1 (6 bases). CDR1 MDHEN and CDR2 SYDVKM come from the germline V gene. The V gene lost 8 bases and the J gene lost 3 bases, with 13 bases spanning the gap. The CDR3 totals 13 residues. The chain's CDR3 is CASGGTPYTEAFF. CDR3 DNA: TGTGCCAGCGGGGGGACACCATACACTGAAGCTTTCTTT.

The rearrangement uses TRBV11-3 and TRBJ2-2; D unclear. Germline CDR1 SGHNT, CDR2 YENEEA. V lost 5 bases and J 4 bases, leaving 14 bases between the germline ends. This CDR3 region has 15 residues. The CDR3: CASSPLGQTTGELFF. Here the CDR3 DNA reads TGTGCCAGCAGCCCGTTGGGCCAAACCACCGGGGAGCTGTTTTTT.

The genes are TRBV28 and TRBJ2-2; D is possibly TRBD1 (6 bases). The CDR3 has 17 amino acids. The V end was cut by 4 bases, the J end by 3 bases, with 18 bases between. CDR1 MDHEN and CDR2 SYDVKM come from the germline V gene. CDR3 protein: CASSSPSGDGYTGELFF. CDR3 in DNA: TGTGCCAGCAGTTCACCTTCAGGGGACGGCTACACCGGGGAGCTGTTTTTT.

This chain's CDR3 is CATSRDSVTEAFF. The CDR3 coding sequence is TGTGCCACCAGCAGAGATAGTGTGACTGAAGCTTTCTTT. This chain joins TRBV15 and TRBJ1-1; D uncertain. Germline V CDR1 and CDR2: LNHNV, YYDKDF (reference sequence). The V and J ends lost 0 bases and 5 bases respectively, with 7 bases between them. This CDR3 region has 13 residues.

The chain carries TRBV28 and TRBJ1-1; no firm D call. The CDR3 is made up of 12 amino acids. Trimming took 1 base from V and 6 from J, leaving 6 bases between them. CDR1 is MDHEN and CDR2 is SYDVKM in the germline V gene. CDR3 loop: CASSLYGPEAFF. The CDR3 bases are TGTGCCAGCAGTTTATATGGTCCTGAAGCTTTCTTT.

The V and J genes are TRBV4-2 and TRBJ1-5; D gene unclear. This CDR3 has 15 residues. The germline CDR1 and CDR2 sequences are LGHNA and YNFKEQ. Trimming took off 4 bases at V and 3 bases at J, with 13 bases between the two ends. CDR3 nucleotides: TGTGCCAGCAGCCGAGCTTTAGGTGACAATCAGCCCCAGCATTTT. Amino acid sequence: CASSRALGDNQPQHF.

Only one count was recorded for this clone. This sequence joins TRBV7-9 and TRBJ1-2; D not certain. CDR1 and CDR2 from the germline V gene are SEHNR and FQNEAQ (reference sequence). The V end lost 7 bases, the J end lost 5 bases, and 11 bases lay between the germline ends. The CDR3 runs 12 residues. The CDR3 DNA sequence: TGTGCCAGCATCCGACATGGTTATGGCTACACCTTC. It codes for CASIRHGYGYTF.

The chain recombines TRBV4-3 with TRBJ2-3; 7 bases fit TRBD2. The germline gives CDR1 LGHNA, CDR2 YSLEER. The CDR3 has 16 amino acids. V gave up 2 bases and J gave up 2 bases; unmatched junction bases: 7. Here the CDR3 DNA reads TGCGCCAGCAGCCAACAACTAGCGAGTGACACAGATACGCAGTATTTT. Translation: CASSQQLASDTDTQYF.

J is TRBJ1-1 and V is TRBV12-5; D is undetermined. Germline V CDR1 and CDR2: LGHNT, FRNRAP. This CDR3 has 14 amino acids. Deletions cut 5 bases from V and 5 bases from J, with 15 bases between. CDR3 residues: CASGPGPTRTEAFF. As DNA, the CDR3 is TGTGCTAGTGGTCCTGGGCCCACACGGACTGAAGCTTTCTTT.

The chain recombines TRBV4-2 with TRBJ1-6; 8 nucleotides line up with TRBD1. With 2 bases clipped from V and 8 bases from J, the junction kept 8 bases outside the gene matches. The CDR3 consists of 16 residues. Looked up from germline, CDR1 is LGHNA and CDR2 is YNFKEQ. The CDR3 nucleotides read TGTGCCAGCAGCCAATCGACAGGGGAAGGTTATTCACCCCTCCACTTT. It encodes CASSQSTGEGYSPLHF.

The chain joins TRBV5-1 to TRBJ2-1; TRBD1 agrees at 7 bases. CDR1 and CDR2 from the germline V gene are SGHRS and YFSETQ. This CDR3 contains 16 residues. V dropped 3 bases and J dropped 4; count of bases not matched to a gene: 10. In DNA, the CDR3 is TGCGCCAGCAGCTCCTTGGGGACAGCCGAGTACAATGAGCAGTTCTTC. Amino acid sequence: CASSSLGTAEYNEQFF.

The chain joins TRBV2 to TRBJ1-2, with D uncertain. Trimming pared 7 bases from V and 7 bases from J, leaving 13 bases between. The CDR3 has 12 amino acids. The V gene's germline CDR1 is SNHLY and CDR2 FYNNEI. CDR3 in amino acids: CASNGEEVGYTF. The CDR3 DNA is TGTGCCAGCAACGGGGAGGAGGTTGGCTACACCTTC.

V is TRBV19 and J is TRBJ1-1; TRBD1 is a possible D gene (5 bases). The CDR3 sequence is 11 residues long. CDR1 and CDR2 (germline): LNHDA, SQIVND (reference sequence). V was trimmed by 3 bases and J by 11 bases, leaving 10 bases between them. The CDR3: CASSIGGTAFF. Written as DNA, the CDR3 is TGTGCCAGTAGTATTGGGGGGACCGCTTTCTTT.

The rearrangement joins TRBV4-1 to TRBJ2-1; 7 bases map to TRBD1. Trimming removed 4 bases from V and 2 bases from J; junction bases left unmatched: 8. The germline V gene has CDR1 MGHRA and CDR2 YSYEKL. This CDR3 region has 16 residues. DNA for the CDR3: TGCGCCAGCAGCCCCTCTCGAGGGACAGCCTACAATGAGCAGTTCTTC. Its protein product is CASSPSRGTAYNEQFF.

Of note for this clone: A junction end diverges from the germline sequence, so it may reflect a read error. The rearrangement uses TRBV7-7 and TRBJ2-5, with TRBD1 matching 7 bases. This CDR3 region has 15 residues. Germline-derived CDR1 and CDR2 are SSHAT and FNYEAQ (reference sequence). This CDR3 reads CASSSRQGVGETQYF. Written as DNA, the CDR3 is TGTGCTAGCAGCTCTAGACAGGGTGTAGGGGAGACCCAGTACTTC. Supplemented by reference TRBV7-7 and TRBJ2-5, the full variable domain reads GAGVSQSPRYKVTKRGQDVTLRCDPISSHATLYWYQQALGQGPEFLTYFNYEAQPDKSGLPSDRFSAERPEGSISTLTIQRTEQRDSAMYRCASSSRQGVGETQYFGPGTRLLVL.

The chain uses TRBV25-1 and TRBJ1-5; D gene uncertain. The CDR3 runs to 14 residues. V lost 1 base and J lost 5, with 9 bases in between. Germline assignment: CDR1 MGHDK and CDR2 SYGVNS. In DNA, the CDR3 is TGTGCCAGCAGTGAATTTAGGGCGGATCAGCCCCAGCATTTT. Residues: CASSEFRADQPQHF.

Remarks on this clone: Other DNA sequences from this sample encode an identical CDR3 as well. The chain has TRBV12-3 or TRBV12-4 and TRBJ2-7; no reliable D call. The CDR3 loop spans 12 amino acids. Trimming pared 5 bases from V and 2 bases from J, leaving 7 bases between. The CDR3, as DNA: TGTGCCAGCAGTCTTGGGACCTACGAGCAGTACTTC. Translated: CASSLGTYEQYF.

The chain joins TRBV6-2 or TRBV6-3 to TRBJ2-2, with D hard to call. Germline V gene data show CDR1 as MNHEY and CDR2 as SVGEGT. Trimming removed 2 bases at V and 7 bases at J, with 11 bases between. This CDR3 is built from 14 residues. The CDR3 DNA follows: TGTGCCAGCAGTTACGCAACCGAAATCGGGGAGCTGTTTTTT. Translating it yields CASSYATEIGELFF.

V usage is TRBV11-2 and J usage is TRBJ1-3; D call uncertain. The CDR3 consists of 13 residues. The ends were cut back, 0 bases at V and 4 bases at J, with 4 bases in the middle. Germline V lookup: CDR1 SGHAT, CDR2 FQNNGV. Here the CDR3 reads CASSLDIGNTIYF. DNA of the CDR3: TGTGCCAGCAGCTTAGATATAGGAAACACCATATATTTT.

The chain is built from TRBV7-9 and TRBJ2-1; D remains unclear. The CDR3 is made up of 15 amino acids. Germline CDR1 SEHNR, CDR2 FQNEAQ (reference sequence). The V end was cut by 0 bases, the J end by 0 bases, with 6 bases between. The CDR3 protein is CASSLAESSYNEQFF. The CDR3 nucleotides are TGTGCCAGCAGCTTAGCGGAAAGCTCCTACAATGAGCAGTTCTTC.

The chain recombines TRBV6-5 with TRBJ1-1, with D hard to call. Germline V gene data show CDR1 as MNHEY and CDR2 as SVGAGI. The CDR3 has 14 amino acids. The ends were cut back, 4 bases at V and 5 bases at J, with 14 bases in the middle. CDR3: CASSSPALGTEAFF. CDR3 bases: TGTGCCAGCAGTTCCCCCGCCTTGGGGACTGAAGCTTTCTTT.

A remark on this clone: This sample also contains other DNA sequences that code for the same CDR3. This chain uses TRBV29-1 with TRBJ1-1; D gene ambiguous. V was shortened by 4 bases and J by 0 bases, with 6 bases between the two germline ends. Germline loops: CDR1 SQVTM, CDR2 ANQGSEA. The CDR3 is made up of 12 amino acids. The CDR3: CSVARMNTEAFF. The CDR3 DNA follows: TGCAGCGTTGCCAGAATGAACACTGAAGCTTTCTTT. The full variable domain, completed using reference TRBV29-1 and TRBJ1-1, is SAVISQKPSRDICQRGTSLTIQCQVDSQVTMMFWYRQQPGQSLTLIATANQGSEATYESGFVIDKFPISRPNLTFSTLTVSNMSPEDSSIYLCSVARMNTEAFFGQGTRLTVV.

V and J are TRBV19 and TRBJ1-2; D remains ambiguous. The V and J ends lost 9 bases and 8 bases respectively, with 19 bases between them. The CDR3 contains 13 residues. CDR1 is LNHDA, CDR2 SQIVND, per germline (reference sequence). As DNA, the CDR3 is TGTGCCAGGATCGCGCCAGGAAGGAGCGGCTACACCTTC. Protein: CARIAPGRSGYTF.

The V call is TRBV7-9, the J call TRBJ1-1; 8 positions agree with TRBD1. Germline V gene data show CDR1 as SEHNR and CDR2 as FQNEAQ (reference sequence). V was clipped by 6 bases and J by 5 bases; unmatched bases: 11. This CDR3 contains 15 residues. Here the CDR3 DNA reads TGTGCCAGCAGTCATCCGACAGGGGCATGGACTGAAGCTTTCTTT. Residues: CASSHPTGAWTEAFF.

The CDR3 DNA reads as TGTGCCAGCAGTGAGGGACAGGGAAGACTGTTTTTT. It yields the protein CASSEGQGRLFF. V usage is TRBV2 and J usage is TRBJ1-4; 9 nucleotides match TRBD1. Losses at the gene ends were 3 bases for V and 13 bases for J; bases not matched to a gene: 3. The CDR3 consists of 12 residues. The V gene's germline CDR1 is SNHLY and CDR2 FYNNEI.

The genes are TRBV2 and TRBJ1-4; the D is unclear. The germline V and J ends were trimmed by 1 base and 8 bases, with 5 bases remaining between them. This CDR3 spans 12 amino acids. Germline-derived CDR1 and CDR2 are SNHLY and FYNNEI. For the CDR3, the DNA is TGTGCCAGCAGTGAAGAGGTGGAAAAACTGTTTTTT. Amino acid sequence: CASSEEVEKLFF. Variable domain in full (rest from reference TRBV2 and TRBJ1-4): EPEVTQTPSHQVTQMGQEVILRCVPISNHLYFYWYRQILGQKVEFLVSFYNNEISEKSEIFDDQFSVERPDGSNFTLKIRSTKLEDSAMYFCASSEEVEKLFFGSGTQLSVL.

The V and J genes are TRBV5-1 and TRBJ2-2; D is unresolved. Germline V CDR1 and CDR2: SGHRS, YFSETQ. Trimming removed 3 bases from V and 6 bases from J, with 9 bases in between. CDR3 length: 13 amino acids. The CDR3 spells CASSSARSGELFF. Here the CDR3 DNA reads TGCGCCAGCAGCTCTGCTCGGTCCGGGGAGCTGTTTTTT.

This chain links TRBV5-4 with TRBJ2-3; a possible D gene is TRBD2 (7 bases). Between the trimmed V and J ends, which lost 0 bases and 0 bases, there was a span of 11 bases. This CDR3 region has 16 residues. CDR1 and CDR2 from the germline V gene are SGHNT and YYREEE (reference sequence). CDR3 coding DNA: TGTGCCAGCAGCTTGGGGGGAGGGGGTAGCACAGATACGCAGTATTTT. Translating it yields CASSLGGGGSTDTQYF.

The CDR3 region is CASSVQPRVDRTNTGELFF. The CDR3 DNA sequence: TGTGCCAGCAGCGTACAGCCCCGAGTAGACAGGACGAACACCGGGGAGCTGTTTTTT. V and J are TRBV9 and TRBJ2-2; weak D call: TRBD1 (6 bases). The CDR3 spans 19 residues. CDR1 is SGDLS, CDR2 YYNGEE, per germline. V was trimmed by 1 base and J by 0 bases, leaving 19 bases between them.

The rearrangement uses TRBV7-2 and TRBJ2-7, with D possibly being TRBD1 or TRBD2 (5 bases each). V lost 1 base, J lost 0 bases, and 7 bases lay in between. The germline CDR1 and CDR2 sequences are SGHTA and FQGNSA. This CDR3 contains 14 residues. CDR3 DNA: TGTGCCAGCAGCTTAGGAGGGGCCTCCTACGAGCAGTACTTC. Residues: CASSLGGASYEQYF.